What follows are 13 T cell receptor beta chains derived from one specimen sequenced in a study of T cell changes during pregnancy in multiple sclerosis. The assay was immunoSEQ multiplex PCR, and TCRdb's table has in-frame clones only and misses some. The table lists fewer than 60,000 clones, roughly nine tenths of them singletons, with nearly 0.4% in the top ten. The sample consisted of CD4+ T cells from peripheral blood mononuclear cells, taken after pregnancy. The receptors here all came from a female donor with multiple sclerosis, enrolled in a pregnancy study.

This clone was seen more than once but under ten times. V is TRBV19 and J is TRBJ2-5; D possibly corresponds to TRBD2 (5 bases). Per the germline V gene, CDR1 is LNHDA and CDR2 is SQIVND (reference sequence). The length of the CDR3 is 13 residues. The germline V and J ends were trimmed by 5 bases and 2 bases, with 9 bases remaining between them. The CDR3 sequence is CASSPGNQETQYF. Written as DNA, the CDR3 is TGTGCCAGTAGTCCGGGGAATCAAGAGACCCAGTACTTC.

This clone has a single count. The chain carries TRBV19 and TRBJ1-1, with TRBD1 matching over 9 bases. Germline trimming cut 8 bases from V and 1 base from J; bases unmatched to any gene: 2. Germline loops: CDR1 LNHDA, CDR2 SQIVND (reference sequence). This CDR3 has 13 residues. The CDR3 DNA is TGTGCCAGTTTGGACAGGGGGAACACTGAAGCTTTCTTT. Translating gives CASLDRGNTEAFF.

This rearrangement joins TRBV25-1 to TRBJ2-5; D uncertain. Germline V gives CDR1 MGHDK, CDR2 SYGVNS. The V end was cut by 1 base, the J end by 8 bases, with 17 bases between. The CDR3 runs 15 residues. The CDR3 sequence is CASSESSTPGSTQYF. CDR3 DNA: TGTGCCAGCAGTGAATCCTCCACTCCTGGTTCCACCCAGTACTTC.

This clone came up once. The chain recombines TRBV18 with TRBJ1-4, with D possibly matching TRBD1 (6 bases). Trimming shortened V by 6 bases and J by 5 bases, and 19 bases separated the two germline ends. The CDR3 contains 16 residues. CDR1 and CDR2 from the germline V gene are KGHSH and LQKENI. The CDR3, as DNA: TGTGCCAGCTCGTCTACCTCGGGGGGCCCAAATGAAAAACTGTTTTTT. Its protein is CASSSTSGGPNEKLFF. The whole variable domain, remainder taken from reference TRBV18 and TRBJ1-4, is NAGVMQNPRHLVRRRGQEARLRCSPMKGHSHVYWYRQLPEEGLKFMVYLQKENIIDESGMPKERFSAEFPKEGPSILRIQQVVRGDSAAYFCASSSTSGGPNEKLFFGSGTQLSVL.

The rearrangement links TRBV7-3 to TRBJ2-2, with 9 bases that match TRBD2. The V and J ends lost 1 base and 5 bases, in that order; junction bases with no gene match: 8. Germline CDR1 reads SGHTA; CDR2 reads FQGTGA. The CDR3 has 17 amino acids. CDR3 loop: CASSLSGRAYRTGELFF. As DNA, the CDR3 is TGTGCCAGCAGCTTAAGCGGGAGGGCCTATAGAACCGGGGAGCTGTTTTTT.

V is TRBV5-1 and J is TRBJ1-1; TRBD1 agrees at 8 bases. CDR3 length: 15 residues. The ends lost 0 bases at V and 4 bases at J; junction bases unmatched: 5. Germline CDR1 reads SGHRS; CDR2 reads YFSETQ. The CDR3 reads CASSLERDRSTEAFF. In DNA, the CDR3 is TGCGCCAGCAGCTTGGAGCGGGACAGGTCCACTGAAGCTTTCTTT.

The genes are TRBV28 and TRBJ2-7; 7 bases are a match to TRBD1. The CDR3 extends over 18 amino acids. The V and J ends lost 2 bases and 4 bases, in that order; junction bases with no gene match: 17. Germline assignment: CDR1 MDHEN and CDR2 SYDVKM. The CDR3 sequence: CASSLRGGLASLNYEQYF. The CDR3 region has the DNA TGTGCCAGCAGTTTAAGAGGGGGCCTCGCCTCATTAAATTACGAGCAGTACTTC.

The chain employs TRBV6-1 and TRBJ1-1; 7 bases align to TRBD1. With 2 bases clipped from V and 9 bases from J, the junction kept 3 bases outside the gene matches. The CDR3 is made up of 12 amino acids. The germline gives CDR1 MNHNS, CDR2 SASEGT. CDR3 in DNA: TGTGCCAGCAGTGAATGGGACAGTAAAGCTTTCTTT. Residues: CASSEWDSKAFF.

The chain is built from TRBV30 and TRBJ1-1; 7 nucleotides agree with TRBD1. This CDR3 has 15 amino acids. With V trimmed by 2 bases and J by 3 bases, 9 bases remained unmatched. Germline CDR1 and CDR2: GTSNPN and SVGIG (reference sequence). The CDR3 bases are TGTGCCTGGAGTCGGGGGACAGTAGGTGACACTGAAGCTTTCTTT. Its translation: CAWSRGTVGDTEAFF.

The gene calls are TRBV18 and TRBJ2-1; 8 nucleotides match TRBD2. The CDR3 is 15 residues long. V lost 8 bases, J lost 9 bases, and 15 bases stayed unmatched. Germline V gene lookup returns CDR1 KGHSH and CDR2 LQKENI. The CDR3 nucleotides are TGTGCCAGCCACCTTTCCGGGAGGGGAATGTTTGAGCAGTTCTTC. This codes for CASHLSGRGMFEQFF.

V and J are TRBV11-2 and TRBJ2-7; 7 positions agree with TRBD2. The V segment lost 1 base and the J segment 11 bases; nucleotides outside the gene matches: 8. CDR1 SGHAT and CDR2 FQNNGV come from the germline V gene. This CDR3 is 13 amino acids long. The DNA for the CDR3 is TGTGCCAGCAGCTTAGGGGCGGGAGCCTCCGAGTACTTC. Its translation: CASSLGAGASEYF.

The V and J genes are TRBV5-1 and TRBJ2-1; the match to TRBD2 covers 9 bases. CDR1 is SGHRS, CDR2 YFSETQ, per germline. With 8 bases clipped from V and 4 bases from J, the junction kept 13 bases outside the gene matches. The CDR3 extends over 16 amino acids. The CDR3 spells CASVGGGADGYNEQFF. In DNA, the CDR3 is TGCGCCAGTGTTGGCGGGGGGGCGGACGGGTACAATGAGCAGTTCTTC.

This clone was picked up a small number of times. The chain combines TRBV14 with TRBJ2-7, with 8 positions matching TRBD2. Germline V gene sequence: CDR1 SGHDN, CDR2 FVKESK. The CDR3 contains 14 residues. The J segment lost 3 bases and the V segment lost 3 bases, leaving 4 bases of the junction unmatched. The CDR3, as DNA: TGTGCCAGCAGCCACTCGGGAGGGGGCTACGAGCAGTACTTC. Translation gives CASSHSGGGYEQYF.